The T cell receptor (beta chain) under discussion was sequenced for a study of blood T cell repertoires in COVID-19. Study overall: Italy, Spain and the United States were the sources of the convalescent and acute COVID-19 samples. The cDNA or gDNA used as material had been derived from T cells, B-cell-depleted T cells, or PBMCs.

Germline V gives CDR1 SNHLY, CDR2 FYNNEI. The CDR3 extends over 14 amino acids. Between the trimmed V and J ends, which lost 7 bases and 0 bases, there was a span of 9 bases. Under the authors' procedure: Amplification from reference gene primers served as the basis for estimated nucleated cell counts. Assay used: immunoSEQ multiplex PCR; TCRdb lists only in-frame clones, some missing. V, J and clone size were drawn from that table, and D and trimming were deduced from the DNA. The data hold roughly 230,000 clones, with about 82% observed a single time. The rearrangement links TRBV2 to TRBJ1-4; no definite D call. The sequence was collected from a man aged 50-60 years with COVID-19, enrolled during active disease. The sample taken for sequencing was peripheral blood. The CDR3 is CASKEYATNEKLFF. The CDR3 DNA reads as TGTGCCAGCAAAGAGTACGCAACTAATGAAAAACTGTTTTTT. The whole variable domain, filled in from reference TRBV2 and TRBJ1-4, reads EPEVTQTPSHQVTQMGQEVILRCVPISNHLYFYWYRQILGQKVEFLVSFYNNEISEKSEIFDDQFSVERPDGSNFTLKIRSTKLEDSAMYFCASKEYATNEKLFFGSGTQLSVL.